This paragraph reports one TCR beta chain. What it binds is unknown. This entry is derived from a study of shared clonotypes between healthy human individuals. Study outcomes and limitations: The study drew on few donors, limiting represented genetic and exposure-history diversity.

Participating donors were healthy, HIV-negative adults free of recent acute infections or vaccinations. Everyone who donated was a Caucasian adult who lived in Nashville, Tennessee. Division of CD4+ cells produced a CD45RA+ naive subset and a CD45RA-negative memory subset. Profiling relied on immunoSEQ multiplex PCR, and the TCRdb table lists in-frame clones only, not all of them. The sample contains 2 million to 2.5 million clones, approximately 93% of which appear only once. The sequence derives from a man between 18 and 35 years old in good health. Some clones in this sample may be carry-over from other donors' samples. Sequencing input: naive CD4+ T cells from PBMCs. Sample subset: CD45RA+ positively selected.

The CDR3 nucleotides read TGTGCCAGCAGCTTTCCCCCCTACCCTGGGCATGAGCAGTTCTTC. Its translation: CASSFPPYPGHEQFF. The V call is TRBV12-1, the J call TRBJ2-1; TRBD1 is the table's D call, not checked against the DNA. TRBV12-1 is classified as a pseudogene. The CDR3 length is 15 residues.